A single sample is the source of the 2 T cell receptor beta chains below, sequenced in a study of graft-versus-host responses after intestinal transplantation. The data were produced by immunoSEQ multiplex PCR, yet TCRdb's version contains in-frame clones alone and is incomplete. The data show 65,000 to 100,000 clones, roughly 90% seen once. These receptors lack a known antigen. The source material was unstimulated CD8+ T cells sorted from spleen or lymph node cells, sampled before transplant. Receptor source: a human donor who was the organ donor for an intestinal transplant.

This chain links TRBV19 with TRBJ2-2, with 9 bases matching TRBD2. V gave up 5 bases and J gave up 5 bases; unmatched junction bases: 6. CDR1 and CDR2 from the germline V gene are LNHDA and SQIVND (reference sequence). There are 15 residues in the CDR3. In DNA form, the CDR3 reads TGTGCCAGTAGTGTCTTGGCGGGGGGGACCGGGGAGCTGTTTTTT. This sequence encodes CASSVLAGGTGELFF.

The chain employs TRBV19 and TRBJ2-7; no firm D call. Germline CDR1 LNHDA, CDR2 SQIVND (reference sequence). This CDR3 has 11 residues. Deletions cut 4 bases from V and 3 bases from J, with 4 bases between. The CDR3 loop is CASSTGYEQYF. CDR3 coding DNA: TGTGCCAGTAGTACCGGCTACGAGCAGTACTTC.